Included here is one TCR beta chain sequence, with context. Its antigen remains unknown. These data belong to a study of graft-versus-host responses after intestinal transplantation. Across the whole study: Among the recipients, transplants were multivisceral, liver-intestinal, or isolated intestinal. Anti-thymocyte globulin served as induction for all recipients, who then took tacrolimus and steroids for about 3 years. Broader study findings: Present in recipient marrow, GvH clones included some that appeared first in ileum or blood. Allografts from individuals with graft-donor T cell macrochimerism displayed high graft-versus-host to host-versus-graft clonal ratios.

Data came from immunoSEQ multiplex PCR; TCRdb stores just in-frame clones and leaves some out. The table shows about 94,000 clones, with roughly 91% occurring only once. The ends lost 3 bases at V and 4 bases at J; junction bases unmatched: 14. The CDR3 has 18 residues. Looked up from germline, CDR1 is SEHNR and CDR2 is FQNEAQ (reference sequence). V is TRBV7-9 and J is TRBJ2-1; 8 nucleotides line up with TRBD2. The sequences come from unstimulated CD8+ T cells sorted from spleen or lymph node cells, collected before intestinal transplant. This TCR came from a human donor who received an intestinal transplant. CDR3 region: CASSFLISGGLGYNEQFF. Here the CDR3 DNA reads TGTGCCAGCAGCTTCTTGATAAGCGGGGGTTTGGGGTACAATGAGCAGTTCTTC.